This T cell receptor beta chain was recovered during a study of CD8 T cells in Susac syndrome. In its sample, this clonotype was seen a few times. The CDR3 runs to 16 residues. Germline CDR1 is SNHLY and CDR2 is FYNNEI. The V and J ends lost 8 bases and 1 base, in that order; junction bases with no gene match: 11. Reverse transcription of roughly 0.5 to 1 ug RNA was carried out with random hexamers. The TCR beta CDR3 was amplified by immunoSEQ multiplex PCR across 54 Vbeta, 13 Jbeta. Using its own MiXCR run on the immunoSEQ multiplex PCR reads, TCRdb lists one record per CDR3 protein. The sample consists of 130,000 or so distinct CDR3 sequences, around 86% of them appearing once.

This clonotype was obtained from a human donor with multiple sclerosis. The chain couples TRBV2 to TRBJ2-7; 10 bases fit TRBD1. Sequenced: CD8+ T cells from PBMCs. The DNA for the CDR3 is TGTGCCAGCGGTGTTTGGGGACAGGGGTCTTCCTACGAGCAGTACTTC. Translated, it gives CASGVWGQGSSYEQYF.